This T cell receptor beta chain comes out of a study of T cells in Graves' hyperthyroidism and ophthalmopathy. Broader study findings: Peripheral blood also featured most of the thyroid clonotypes expanded above 0.001.

This CDR3 contains 13 residues. The V and J ends lost 6 bases and 2 bases, in that order; junction bases with no gene match: 6. Germline V lookup: CDR1 DFQATT, CDR2 SNEGSKA (reference sequence). There were TCR beta CDR3 regions amplified from RNA transcripts. HTBI primers were employed in a first-round RT-PCR of the TCR CDR3. From the multiplex PCR reads, TCRdb called clonotypes with MiXCR, one entry per CDR3 protein. The repertoire holds more than 500,000 distinct CDR3 sequences, with around 43% as singletons. Comment on this clonotype: The target antigen is unknown.

The receptor's source is an adult woman with Graves' disease, either hyperthyroidism or ophthalmopathy (not recorded which). The chain combines TRBV20-1 with TRBJ2-7; 8 bases are a match to TRBD1. Sequenced input: peripheral blood or thyroid tissue (not recorded which). The CDR3 DNA follows: TGCAGTGCCTCAGGGGGCGAGACCTACGAGCAGTACTTC. Translating gives CSASGGETYEQYF.